This T cell receptor (beta chain) was sequenced for a study of shared clonotypes between healthy human individuals. Study information: Two female and a few male donors aged 18 to 49 were enrolled.

Findings and limits, study-wide: Sampling was confined to blood; repertoires within tissues likely differ.

Unmatched junction bases numbered 6, after V lost 2 bases and J lost 3 bases. Germline-derived CDR1 and CDR2 are GTSNPN and SVGIG (reference sequence). This CDR3 spans 15 amino acids. At deep level, the assay was performed. This table comes from immunoSEQ multiplex PCR, and its TCRdb copy is limited to in-frame clones, with some not included. Altogether 2 million to 2.5 million clones are present, 90% to 96% being singletons, with the ten largest covering roughly 0.13%. A note on this clone: The target antigen is unknown.

Sequenced: naive CD4+ T cells sorted from blood. Indicated subset: CD45RA+ positively selected. This sequence originates from a man aged 18-30 years in good health. The genes are TRBV30 and TRBJ2-5, with 10 bases identical to TRBD2. The CDR3 region has the DNA TGTGCCTGGAGTCAGGGACTAGCGTTAAAAGAGACCCAGTACTTC. Its translation is CAWSQGLALKETQYF.